This T cell receptor beta chain was identified in a study of CD8 T cells in acute hepatitis C reinfection. This clone was seen a few times. Its antigen is still unknown. The CDR3 consists of 11 residues. Germline lookup yields CDR1 WSHSY and CDR2 SAAADI. V lost 3 bases to trimming and J lost 5 bases, with 5 bases between them. Time point: naive CD8 control sorted from an acute-time-point sample. A positive HCV RNA or antibody test following a negative test within 24 weeks defined acute primary infection. Study-level findings and limits: Exact CDR3 sharing with other epitopes was rare, possibly method-limited. A V04-02/J02-02 clonotype was among over ten public ones, independent of outcome. No group differed significantly in the high NS3-1073 repertoire diversity.

Only in-frame clones appear in the TCRdb table, and some are missing; sequencing was by immunoSEQ multiplex PCR. The sample comprises about 38,000 clones, 70% to 90% of which are singletons, and about 10% rests with the top ten. The TCR sequence derives from a woman aged 18-29 years who spontaneously cleared hepatitis C infection. The chain uses TRBV10-2 and TRBJ2-7, with D unresolved. The source material was naive CD8+ T cells from PBMCs. CDR3 in amino acids: CASSEVDEQYF. In DNA form, the CDR3 reads TGCGCCAGCAGTGAAGTGGACGAGCAGTACTTC.